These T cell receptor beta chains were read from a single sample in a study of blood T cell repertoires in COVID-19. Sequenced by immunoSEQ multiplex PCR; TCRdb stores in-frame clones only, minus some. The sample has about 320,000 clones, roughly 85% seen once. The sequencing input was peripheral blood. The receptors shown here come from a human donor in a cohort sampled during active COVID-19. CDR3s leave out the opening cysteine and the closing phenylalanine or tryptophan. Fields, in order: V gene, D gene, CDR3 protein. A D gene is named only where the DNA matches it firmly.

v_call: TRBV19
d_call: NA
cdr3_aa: ASSGQTATNEKLF

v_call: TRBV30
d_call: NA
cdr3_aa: AWDKNRDMNTEAF

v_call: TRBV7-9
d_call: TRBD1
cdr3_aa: ASGDRGGYEQY

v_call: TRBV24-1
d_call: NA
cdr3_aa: ATSDEGGTVGELF

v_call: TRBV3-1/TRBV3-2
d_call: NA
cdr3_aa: ASSQSGEQY

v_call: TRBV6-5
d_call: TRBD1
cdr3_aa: ATILDRVNTEAF

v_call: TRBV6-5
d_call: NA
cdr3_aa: ASTEWGREAF

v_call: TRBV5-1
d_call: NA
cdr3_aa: ASSLAQGEITYEQY

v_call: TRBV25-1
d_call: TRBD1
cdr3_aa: ASSESETGGLDEQF

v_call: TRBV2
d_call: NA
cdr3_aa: ASSAQGSNQPQH

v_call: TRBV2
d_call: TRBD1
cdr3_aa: ASGIGTGKRALH

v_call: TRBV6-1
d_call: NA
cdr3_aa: ASSEGQGLHNEQF

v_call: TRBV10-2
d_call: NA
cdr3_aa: ASRGQSTDTQY

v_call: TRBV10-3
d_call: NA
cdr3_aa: AAQRGGGGGYT

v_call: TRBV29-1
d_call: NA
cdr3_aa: SVGDMEETQY

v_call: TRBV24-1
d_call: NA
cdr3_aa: ATSDNSPGMSGYT

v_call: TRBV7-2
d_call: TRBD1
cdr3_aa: ASSQDRVSGGTQY

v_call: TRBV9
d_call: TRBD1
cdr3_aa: ASRLETGGAEQY

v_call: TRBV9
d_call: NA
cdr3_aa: ASSVFAGAETQY

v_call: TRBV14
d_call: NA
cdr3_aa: ASSHFGGRRYEQY

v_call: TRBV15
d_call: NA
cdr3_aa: ATSREGGEQF

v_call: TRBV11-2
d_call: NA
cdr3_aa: ASSLETGTNNTGELF

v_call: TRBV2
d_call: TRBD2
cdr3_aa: ASSEAPAGRAKNIQY

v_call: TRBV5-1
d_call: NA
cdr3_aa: ASSLGAFGSTEAF

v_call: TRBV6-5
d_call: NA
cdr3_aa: ASSWDTDLYEQY

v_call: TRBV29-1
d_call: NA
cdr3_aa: SAGGLQNTEAF

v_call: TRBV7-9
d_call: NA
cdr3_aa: ASSLDRGSGYT

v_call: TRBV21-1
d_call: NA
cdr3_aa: ASSNPDRVGSGGYT

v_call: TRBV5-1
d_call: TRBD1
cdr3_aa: ASSRGGARELF

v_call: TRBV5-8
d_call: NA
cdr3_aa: ASTLKVQGRYGYT

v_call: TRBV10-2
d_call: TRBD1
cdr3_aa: ASTRDSEAF

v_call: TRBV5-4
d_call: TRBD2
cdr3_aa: ASSLAGALTDTQY

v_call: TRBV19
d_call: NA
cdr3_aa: ASSRAGGANYGYT

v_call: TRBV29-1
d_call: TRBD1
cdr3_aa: SVLGTGVYEQY

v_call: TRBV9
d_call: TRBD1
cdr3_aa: ASSATGKETQY

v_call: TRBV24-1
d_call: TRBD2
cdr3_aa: ATSDTIAGGLTDTQY

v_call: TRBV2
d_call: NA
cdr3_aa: ASSGWQGGYEQY

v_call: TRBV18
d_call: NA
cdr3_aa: ASSPVGPGISPLH

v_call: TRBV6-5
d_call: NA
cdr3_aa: ASSPVGGRNTEAF

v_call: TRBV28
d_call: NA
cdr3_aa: ASSLGSLTQY